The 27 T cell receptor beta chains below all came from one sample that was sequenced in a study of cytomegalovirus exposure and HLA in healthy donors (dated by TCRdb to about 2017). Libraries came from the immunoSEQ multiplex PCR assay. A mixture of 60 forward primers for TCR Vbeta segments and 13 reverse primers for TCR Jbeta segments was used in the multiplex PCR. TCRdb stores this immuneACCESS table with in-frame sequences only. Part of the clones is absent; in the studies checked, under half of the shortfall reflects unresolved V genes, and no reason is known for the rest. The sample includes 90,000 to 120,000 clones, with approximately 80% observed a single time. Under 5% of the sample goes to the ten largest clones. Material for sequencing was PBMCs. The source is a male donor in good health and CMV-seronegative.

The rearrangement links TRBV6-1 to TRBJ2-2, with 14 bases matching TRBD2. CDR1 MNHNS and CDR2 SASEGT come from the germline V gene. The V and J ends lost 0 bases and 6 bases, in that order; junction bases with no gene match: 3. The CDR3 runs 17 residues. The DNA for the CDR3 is TGTGCCAGCAGTGAAGCCGGGACTAGCGGGAGTTCCGGGGAGCTGTTTTTT. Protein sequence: CASSEAGTSGSSGELFF.

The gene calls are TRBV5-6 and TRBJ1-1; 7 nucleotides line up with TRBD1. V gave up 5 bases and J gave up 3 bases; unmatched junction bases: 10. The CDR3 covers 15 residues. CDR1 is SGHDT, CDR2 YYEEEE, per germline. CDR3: CASRPGQAVDTEAFF. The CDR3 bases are TGTGCCAGCAGGCCCGGACAGGCCGTGGACACTGAAGCTTTCTTT. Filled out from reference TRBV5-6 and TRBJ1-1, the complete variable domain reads DAGVTQSPTHLIKTRGQQVTLRCSPKSGHDTVSWYQQALGQGPQFIFQYYEEEERQRGNFPDRFSGHQFPNYSSELNVNALLLGDSALYLCASRPGQAVDTEAFFGQGTRLTVV.

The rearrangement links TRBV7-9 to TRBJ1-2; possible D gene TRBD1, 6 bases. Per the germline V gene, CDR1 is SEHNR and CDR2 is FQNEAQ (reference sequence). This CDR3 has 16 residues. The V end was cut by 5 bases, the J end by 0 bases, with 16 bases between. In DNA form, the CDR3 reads TGTGCCAGCAGCGCAGTGACAGGCAAAGCTAACTATGGCTACACCTTC. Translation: CASSAVTGKANYGYTF.

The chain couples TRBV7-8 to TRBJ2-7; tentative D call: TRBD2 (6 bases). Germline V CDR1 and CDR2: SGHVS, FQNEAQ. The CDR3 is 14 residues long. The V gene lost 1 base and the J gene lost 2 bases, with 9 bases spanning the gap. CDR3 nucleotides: TGTGCCAGCAGCTTAGACGGGGGAACCTACGAGCAGTACTTC. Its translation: CASSLDGGTYEQYF.

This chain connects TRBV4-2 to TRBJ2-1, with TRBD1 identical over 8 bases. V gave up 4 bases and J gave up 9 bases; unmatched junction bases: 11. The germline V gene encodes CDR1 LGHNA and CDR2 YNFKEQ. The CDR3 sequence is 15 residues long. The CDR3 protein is CASSLSGQGTGEQFF. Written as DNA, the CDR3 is TGTGCCAGCAGCCTAAGCGGACAGGGCACAGGTGAGCAGTTCTTC.

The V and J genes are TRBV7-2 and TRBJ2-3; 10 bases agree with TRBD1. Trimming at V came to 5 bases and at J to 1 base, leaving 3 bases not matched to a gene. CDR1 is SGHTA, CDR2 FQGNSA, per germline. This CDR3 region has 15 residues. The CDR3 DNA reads TGTGCCAGCAGCCTAGACAGGGGGCGCACAGATACGCAGTATTTT. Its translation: CASSLDRGRTDTQYF.

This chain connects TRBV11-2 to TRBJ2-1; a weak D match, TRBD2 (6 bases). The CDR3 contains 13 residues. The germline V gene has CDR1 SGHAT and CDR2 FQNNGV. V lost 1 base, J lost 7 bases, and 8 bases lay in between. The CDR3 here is CASSLGEENEQFF. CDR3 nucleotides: TGTGCCAGCAGCTTAGGGGAGGAGAATGAGCAGTTCTTC.

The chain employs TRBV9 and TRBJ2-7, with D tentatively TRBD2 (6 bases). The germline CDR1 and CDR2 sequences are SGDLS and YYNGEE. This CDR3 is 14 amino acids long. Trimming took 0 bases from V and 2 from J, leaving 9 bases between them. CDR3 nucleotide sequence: TGTGCCAGCAGCGTAGGTGAGCGGGCCTACGAGCAGTACTTC. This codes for CASSVGERAYEQYF.

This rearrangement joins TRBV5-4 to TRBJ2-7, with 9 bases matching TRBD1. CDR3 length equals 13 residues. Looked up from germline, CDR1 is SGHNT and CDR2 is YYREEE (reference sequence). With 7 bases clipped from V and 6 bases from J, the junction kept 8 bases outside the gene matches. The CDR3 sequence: CASRDRVFSEQYF. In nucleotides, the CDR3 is TGTGCCAGCCGGGACAGGGTTTTCTCCGAGCAGTACTTC.

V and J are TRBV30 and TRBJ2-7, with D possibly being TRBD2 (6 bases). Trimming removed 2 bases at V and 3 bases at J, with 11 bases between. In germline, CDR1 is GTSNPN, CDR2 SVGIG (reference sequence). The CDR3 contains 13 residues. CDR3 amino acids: CAWSRRGIYEQYF. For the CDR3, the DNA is TGTGCCTGGAGTCGCCGGGGGATCTACGAGCAGTACTTC.

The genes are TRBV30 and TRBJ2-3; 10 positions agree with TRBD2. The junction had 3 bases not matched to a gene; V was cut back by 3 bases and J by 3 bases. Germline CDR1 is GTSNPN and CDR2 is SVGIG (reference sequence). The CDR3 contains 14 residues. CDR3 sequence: CAWRHSGRTDTQYF. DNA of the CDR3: TGTGCCTGGAGGCATAGCGGGAGGACAGATACGCAGTATTTT.

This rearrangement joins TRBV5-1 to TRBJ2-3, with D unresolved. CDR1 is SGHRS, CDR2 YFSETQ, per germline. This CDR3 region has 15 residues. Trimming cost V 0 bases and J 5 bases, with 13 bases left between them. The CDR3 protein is CASSLDRSSRDTQYF. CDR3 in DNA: TGCGCCAGCAGCTTGGATCGGTCCTCGCGAGATACGCAGTATTTT.

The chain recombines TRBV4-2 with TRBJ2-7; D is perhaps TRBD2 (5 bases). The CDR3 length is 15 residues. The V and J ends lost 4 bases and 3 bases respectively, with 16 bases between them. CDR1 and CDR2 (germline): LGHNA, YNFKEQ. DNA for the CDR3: TGTGCCAGCAGCCTTTCGGACTCCCGAAACTACGAGCAGTACTTC. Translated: CASSLSDSRNYEQYF.

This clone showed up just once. The CDR3 DNA sequence: TGTGCCAGCAGCTTGAGGCGCTGGACTACCCGCCAACGGAATGAGCAGTTCTTC. This translates into CASSLRRWTTRQRNEQFF. The chain is built from TRBV5-6 and TRBJ2-1, with TRBD2 as a possible D gene (6 bases). The CDR3 consists of 18 residues. Germline CDR1 SGHDT, CDR2 YYEEEE. Trimming shortened V by 1 base and J by 7 bases, and 24 bases separated the two germline ends.

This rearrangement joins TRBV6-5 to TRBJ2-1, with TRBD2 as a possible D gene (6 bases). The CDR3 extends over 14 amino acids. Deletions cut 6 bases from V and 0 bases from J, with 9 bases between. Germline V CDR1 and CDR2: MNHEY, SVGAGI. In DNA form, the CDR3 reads TGTGCCAGCAGACCCGGGAGCTCCTACAATGAGCAGTTCTTC. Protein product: CASRPGSSYNEQFF.

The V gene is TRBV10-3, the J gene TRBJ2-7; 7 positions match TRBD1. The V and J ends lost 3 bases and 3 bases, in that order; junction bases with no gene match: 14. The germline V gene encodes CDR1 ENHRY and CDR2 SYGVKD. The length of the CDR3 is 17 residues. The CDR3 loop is CAISDYRDRVGIYEQYF. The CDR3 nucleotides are TGTGCCATCAGTGACTATCGCGACAGGGTTGGAATCTACGAGCAGTACTTC.

The CDR3 protein is CASSLQGGSYNEQFF. The CDR3, as DNA: TGTGCCAGCAGTTTACAGGGCGGAAGCTACAATGAGCAGTTCTTC. This rearrangement joins TRBV27 to TRBJ2-1, with D perhaps matching TRBD1 (5 bases). The germline V gene encodes CDR1 MNHEY and CDR2 SMNVEV (reference sequence). V lost 2 bases and J lost 3, with 11 bases in between. CDR3 length equals 15 residues.

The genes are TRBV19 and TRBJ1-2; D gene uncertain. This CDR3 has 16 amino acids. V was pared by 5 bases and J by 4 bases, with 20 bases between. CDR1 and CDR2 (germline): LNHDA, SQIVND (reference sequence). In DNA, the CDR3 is TGTGCCAGTAGTCCCGAATGGAAGGGAGCTACCTATGGCTACACCTTC. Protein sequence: CASSPEWKGATYGYTF.

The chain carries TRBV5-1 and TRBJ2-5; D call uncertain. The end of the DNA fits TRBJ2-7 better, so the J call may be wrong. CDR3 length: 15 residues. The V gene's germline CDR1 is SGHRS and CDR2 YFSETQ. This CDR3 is CASSLEPGWGYEQYF. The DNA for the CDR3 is TGCGCCAGCAGCTTGGAGCCGGGTTGGGGCTACGAGCAGTACTTC.

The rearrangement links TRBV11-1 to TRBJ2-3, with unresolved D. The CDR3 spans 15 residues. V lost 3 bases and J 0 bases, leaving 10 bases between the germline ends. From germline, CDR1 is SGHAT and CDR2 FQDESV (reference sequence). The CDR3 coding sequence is TGTGCCAGCAGCTTTACGAGCTGGAGCACAGATACGCAGTATTTT. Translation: CASSFTSWSTDTQYF. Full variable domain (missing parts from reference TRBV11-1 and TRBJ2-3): EAEVAQSPRYKITEKSQAVAFWCDPISGHATLYWYRQILGQGPELLVQFQDESVVDDSQLPKDRFSAERLKGVDSTLKIQPAELGDSAMYLCASSFTSWSTDTQYFGPGTRLTVL.

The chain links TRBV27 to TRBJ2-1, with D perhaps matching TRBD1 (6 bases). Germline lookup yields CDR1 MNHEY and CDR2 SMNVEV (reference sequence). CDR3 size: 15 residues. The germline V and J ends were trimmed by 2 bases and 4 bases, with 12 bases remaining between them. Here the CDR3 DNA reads TGTGCCAGCAGTTTAGGGGGCGTCGCGTACAATGAGCAGTTCTTC. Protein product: CASSLGGVAYNEQFF.

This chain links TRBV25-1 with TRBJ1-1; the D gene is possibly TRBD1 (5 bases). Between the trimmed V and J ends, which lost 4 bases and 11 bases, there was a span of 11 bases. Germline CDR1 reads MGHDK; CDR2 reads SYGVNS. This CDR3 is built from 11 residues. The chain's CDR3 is CASSAGVGAFF. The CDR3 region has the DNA TGTGCCAGCAGTGCGGGGGTGGGCGCTTTCTTT.

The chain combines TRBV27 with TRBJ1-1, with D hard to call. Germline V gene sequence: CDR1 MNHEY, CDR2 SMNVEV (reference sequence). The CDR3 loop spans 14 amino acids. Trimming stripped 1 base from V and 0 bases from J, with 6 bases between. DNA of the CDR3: TGTGCCAGCAGTTTATACAGAGTGAACACTGAAGCTTTCTTT. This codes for CASSLYRVNTEAFF.

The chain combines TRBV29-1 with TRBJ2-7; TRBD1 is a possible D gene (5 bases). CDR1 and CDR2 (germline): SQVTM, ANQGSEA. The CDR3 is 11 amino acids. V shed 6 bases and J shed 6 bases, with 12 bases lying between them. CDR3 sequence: CSVRQGSEQYF. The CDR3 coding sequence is TGCAGCGTGCGGCAGGGAAGCGAGCAGTACTTC.

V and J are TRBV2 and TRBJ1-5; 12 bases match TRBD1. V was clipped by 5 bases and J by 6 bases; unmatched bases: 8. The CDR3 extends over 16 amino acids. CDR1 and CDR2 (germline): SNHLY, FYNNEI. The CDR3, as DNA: TGTGCCAGCAGTCCGCAGGGACAGGGGGCAGGTCAGCCCCAGCATTTT. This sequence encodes CASSPQGQGAGQPQHF.

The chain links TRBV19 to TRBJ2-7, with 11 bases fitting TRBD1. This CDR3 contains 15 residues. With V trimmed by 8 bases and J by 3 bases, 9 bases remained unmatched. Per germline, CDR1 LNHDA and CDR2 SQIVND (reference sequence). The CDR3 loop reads CASSGQGDTHYEQYF. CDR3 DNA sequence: TGTGCCAGTTCGGGACAGGGGGACACTCACTACGAGCAGTACTTC.

CDR3 nucleotides: TGTGCCAGCAGTTCCCCCTTAGGACAGGGGTCCACAGATACGCAGTATTTT. It yields the protein CASSSPLGQGSTDTQYF. This chain connects TRBV27 to TRBJ2-3; TRBD1 matches 9 bases. CDR1 and CDR2 (germline): MNHEY, SMNVEV (reference sequence). V shed 4 bases and J 2 bases; nucleotides not matched to a gene: 10. The CDR3 contains 17 residues.